This T cell receptor (beta chain) was identified in a study of Tregs in tolerant kidney transplant recipients. About this clone: Its specificity is not known.

Libraries were prepared by immunoSEQ multiplex PCR; TCRdb keeps only in-frame clonotypes and omits some of them. Among about 83,000 clones listed, 98% were seen once. Germline CDR1 SGHTA, CDR2 FQGTGA. The length of the CDR3 is 13 residues. V lost 2 bases and J lost 6, with 9 bases in between. Study conclusions and caveats: Nucleotide sequences could not be compared across some patients' samples due to primer changes.

The source is a human donor who received a combined kidney and bone marrow transplant. The sample was CD4+ T cells from blood, taken before the transplant. This rearrangement joins TRBV7-3 to TRBJ2-3, with D hard to call. The CDR3 coding sequence is TGTGCCAGCAGCTTAGGGCCCCGGGATACGCAGTATTTT. As protein: CASSLGPRDTQYF.